This T cell receptor (beta chain) was obtained from a study of cytomegalovirus exposure and HLA in healthy donors. A word on this clone: Its target is unknown.

General study findings and limits: Sequencing had likely introduced a cluster of highly shared sequence variants as an artifact. As a later analysis revealed, the rate of TCR association differed by HLA locus, with DRB1 most and HLA-C fewest.

CDR1 is SQVTM and CDR2 is ANQGSEA in the germline V gene. The CDR3 sequence is 15 residues long. With V trimmed by 3 bases and J by 1 base, 8 bases remained unmatched. PCR primers comprised 60 Vbeta and 13 Jbeta primers. The repertoire was sequenced with immunoSEQ multiplex PCR; TCRdb's copy has only in-frame clones and lacks some. Of 150,000 to 200,000 clones listed, approximately 84% are singletons. The J gene is TRBJ2-5, the V gene TRBV29-1; 7 nucleotides align to TRBD1. The sequenced material came from PBMCs. This clonotype was obtained from a male donor in good health and CMV-seropositive. CDR3 sequence: CSVEIRQGPQETQYF. The CDR3 nucleotides are TGCAGCGTTGAGATAAGACAGGGCCCCCAAGAGACCCAGTACTTC.